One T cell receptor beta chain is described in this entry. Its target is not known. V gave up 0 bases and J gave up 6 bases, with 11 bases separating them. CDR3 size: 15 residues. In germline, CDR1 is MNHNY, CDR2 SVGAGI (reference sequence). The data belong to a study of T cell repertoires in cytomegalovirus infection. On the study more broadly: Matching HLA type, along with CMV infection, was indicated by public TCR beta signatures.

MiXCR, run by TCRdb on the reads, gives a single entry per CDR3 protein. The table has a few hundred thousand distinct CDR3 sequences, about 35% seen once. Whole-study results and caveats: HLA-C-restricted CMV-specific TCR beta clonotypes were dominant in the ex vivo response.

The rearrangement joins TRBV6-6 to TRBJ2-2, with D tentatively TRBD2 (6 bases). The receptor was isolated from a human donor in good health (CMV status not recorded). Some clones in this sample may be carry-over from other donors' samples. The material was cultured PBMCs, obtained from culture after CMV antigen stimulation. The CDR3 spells CASSYSRERAGELFF. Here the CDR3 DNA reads TGTGCCAGCAGTTACTCACGGGAGAGGGCCGGGGAGCTGTTTTTT.